This T cell receptor beta chain appears in the sequencing data of a study of blood T cell repertoires in COVID-19. This CDR3 has 16 residues. Losses at the gene ends were 0 bases for V and 5 bases for J; bases not matched to a gene: 7. Germline V gene lookup returns CDR1 SGHAT and CDR2 FQNNGV. The data were produced by immunoSEQ multiplex PCR, yet TCRdb's version contains in-frame clones alone and is incomplete. This sample yields 210,000 or so clones, of which 84% are seen a single time; about 7.3% belongs to the top ten. This chain links TRBV11-2 with TRBJ2-4, with 7 positions matching TRBD2. This clonotype was obtained from a woman aged 45-65 years with active or convalescent COVID-19. Sequencing was performed on peripheral blood. For the CDR3, the DNA is TGTGCCAGCAGCTTAGATCATCGGGGAGGGCAAAACATTCAGTACTTC. Translated, it gives CASSLDHRGGQNIQYF.